The entry that follows covers one TCR beta chain sequence. Antigen unknown. The record originates from a study of cytomegalovirus exposure and HLA in healthy donors. PCR involved 60 Vbeta and 13 Jbeta primers. The repertoire was sequenced with immunoSEQ multiplex PCR; TCRdb's copy has only in-frame clones and lacks some. The sample records about 190,000 clones, 84% being singletons. Study-wide findings and caveats: In vitro experiments confirmed that a few CMV-associated chains were specific for CMV antigens. In most subjects, TCR beta sequences reportedly gave accurate predictions of HLA-A and HLA-B alleles.

The sequence was collected from a boy younger than 18 in good health and CMV-seronegative. The specimen sequenced was PBMCs.

CDR3 protein: CATSGRDRGSGELFF. The CDR3 DNA is TGTGCCACCTCCGGCCGGGACAGGGGGTCCGGGGAGCTGTTTTTT. The gene calls are TRBV2 and TRBJ2-2; TRBD1 aligns across 11 bases. The CDR3 loop spans 15 amino acids. Germline V gene sequence: CDR1 SNHLY, CDR2 FYNNEI. V was pared by 10 bases and J by 6 bases, with 10 bases of the junction left unmatched. Using reference TRBV2 and TRBJ2-2 for the parts outside the CDR3, the full variable domain is EPEVTQTPSHQVTQMGQEVILRCVPISNHLYFYWYRQILGQKVEFLVSFYNNEISEKSEIFDDQFSVERPDGSNFTLKIRSTKLEDSAMYFCATSGRDRGSGELFFGEGSRLTVL.